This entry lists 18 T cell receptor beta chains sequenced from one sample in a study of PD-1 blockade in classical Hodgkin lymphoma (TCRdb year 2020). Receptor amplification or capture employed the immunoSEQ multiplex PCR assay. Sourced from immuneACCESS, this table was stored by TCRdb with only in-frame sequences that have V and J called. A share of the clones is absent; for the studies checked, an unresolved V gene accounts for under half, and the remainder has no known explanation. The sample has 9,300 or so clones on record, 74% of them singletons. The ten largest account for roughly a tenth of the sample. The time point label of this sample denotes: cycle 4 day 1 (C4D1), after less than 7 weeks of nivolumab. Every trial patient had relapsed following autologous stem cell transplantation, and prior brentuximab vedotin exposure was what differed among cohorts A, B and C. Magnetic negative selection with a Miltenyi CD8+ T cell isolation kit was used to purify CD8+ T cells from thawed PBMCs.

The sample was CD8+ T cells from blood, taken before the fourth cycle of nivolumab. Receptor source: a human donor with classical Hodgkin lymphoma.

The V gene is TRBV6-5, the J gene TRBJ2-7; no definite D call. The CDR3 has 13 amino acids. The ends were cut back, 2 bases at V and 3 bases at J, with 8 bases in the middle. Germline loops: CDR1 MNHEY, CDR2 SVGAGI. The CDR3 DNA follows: TGTGCCAGCAGTTACAAGACGGACTACGAGCAGTACTTC. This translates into CASSYKTDYEQYF.

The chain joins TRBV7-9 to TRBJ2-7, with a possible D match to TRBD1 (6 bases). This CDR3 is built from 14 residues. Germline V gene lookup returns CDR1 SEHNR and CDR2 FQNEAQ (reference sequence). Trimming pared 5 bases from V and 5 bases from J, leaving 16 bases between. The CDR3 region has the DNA TGTGCCAGCAGCCCTGGGGGCCTGACGCACGAGCAGTACTTC. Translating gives CASSPGGLTHEQYF. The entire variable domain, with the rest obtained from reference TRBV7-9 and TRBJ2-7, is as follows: DTGVSQNPRHKITKRGQNVTFRCDPISEHNRLYWYRQTLGQGPEFLTYFQNEAQLEKSRLLSDRFSAERPKGSFSTLEIQRTEQGDSAMYLCASSPGGLTHEQYFGPGTRLTVT.

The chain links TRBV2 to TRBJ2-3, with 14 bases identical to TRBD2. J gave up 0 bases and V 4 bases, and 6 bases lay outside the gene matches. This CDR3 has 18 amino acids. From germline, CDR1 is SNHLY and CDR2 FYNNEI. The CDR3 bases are TGTGCCAGCAGTGGCAGACTAGCGGGAGGGCCAAGCACAGATACGCAGTATTTT. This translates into CASSGRLAGGPSTDTQYF.

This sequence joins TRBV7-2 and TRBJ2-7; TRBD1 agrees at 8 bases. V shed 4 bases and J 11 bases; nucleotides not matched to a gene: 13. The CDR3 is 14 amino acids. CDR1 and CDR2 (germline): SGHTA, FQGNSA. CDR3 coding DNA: TGTGCCAGCAGCTCGCAGGGGGCGCGAAGCCCAAAGTACTTC. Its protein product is CASSSQGARSPKYF.

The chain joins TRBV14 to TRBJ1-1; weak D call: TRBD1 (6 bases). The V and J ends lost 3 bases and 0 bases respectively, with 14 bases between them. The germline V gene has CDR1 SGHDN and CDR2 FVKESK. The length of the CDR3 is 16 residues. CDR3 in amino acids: CASSHRGFTMNTEAFF. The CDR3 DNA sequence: TGTGCCAGCAGCCACAGGGGTTTCACAATGAACACTGAAGCTTTCTTT.

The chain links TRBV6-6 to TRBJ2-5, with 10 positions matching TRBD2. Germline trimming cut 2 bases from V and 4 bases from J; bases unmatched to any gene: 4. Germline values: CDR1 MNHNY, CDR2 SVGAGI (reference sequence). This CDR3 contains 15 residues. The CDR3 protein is CASSYTSGGGETQYF. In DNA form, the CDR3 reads TGTGCCAGCAGTTACACCAGCGGGGGGGGAGAGACCCAGTACTTC.

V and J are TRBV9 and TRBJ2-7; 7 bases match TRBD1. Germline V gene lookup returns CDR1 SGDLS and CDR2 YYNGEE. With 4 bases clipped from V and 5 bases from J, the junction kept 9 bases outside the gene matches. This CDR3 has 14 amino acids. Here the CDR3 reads CASSKEVGGNEQYF. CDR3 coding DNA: TGTGCCAGCAGCAAAGAAGTAGGGGGCAACGAGCAGTACTTC.

The CDR3 coding sequence is TGTGCCAGCAGACTGACAGGACGCTCTGGGGCCAACGTCCTGACTTTC. Protein: CASRLTGRSGANVLTF. The chain employs TRBV27 and TRBJ2-6; TRBD1 might be the D (6 bases). The CDR3 is made up of 16 amino acids. Germline V lookup: CDR1 MNHEY, CDR2 SMNVEV (reference sequence). The V end was cut by 6 bases, the J end by 0 bases, with 12 bases between.

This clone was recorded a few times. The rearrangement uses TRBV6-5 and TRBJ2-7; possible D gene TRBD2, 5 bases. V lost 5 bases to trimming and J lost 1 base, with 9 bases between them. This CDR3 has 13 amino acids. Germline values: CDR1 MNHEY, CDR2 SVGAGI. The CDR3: CASSPTRSYEQYF. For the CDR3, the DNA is TGTGCCAGCAGTCCAACTAGATCCTACGAGCAGTACTTC.

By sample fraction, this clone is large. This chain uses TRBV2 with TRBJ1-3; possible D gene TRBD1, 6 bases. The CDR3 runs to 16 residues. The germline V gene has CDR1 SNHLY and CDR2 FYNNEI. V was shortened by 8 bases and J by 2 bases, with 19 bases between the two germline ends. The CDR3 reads CASLITRTETGNTIYF. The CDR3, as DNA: TGTGCCAGCCTCATTACCAGGACAGAGACTGGAAACACCATATATTTT.

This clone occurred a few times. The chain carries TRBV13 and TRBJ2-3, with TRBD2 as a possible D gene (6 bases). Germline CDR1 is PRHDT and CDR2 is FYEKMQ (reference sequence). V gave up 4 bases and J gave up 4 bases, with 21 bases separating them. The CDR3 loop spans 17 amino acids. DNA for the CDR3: TGTGCCAGCAGCTCCCCGGAAGTAGGGCGGGATTCAGATACGCAGTATTTT. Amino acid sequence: CASSSPEVGRDSDTQYF.

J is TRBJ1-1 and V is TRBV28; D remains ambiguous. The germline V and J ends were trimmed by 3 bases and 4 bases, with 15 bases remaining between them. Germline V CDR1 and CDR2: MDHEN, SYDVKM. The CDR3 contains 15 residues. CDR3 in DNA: TGTGCCAGCAGTTTTATTAGGCTGGAGGGCACTGAAGCTTTCTTT. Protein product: CASSFIRLEGTEAFF.

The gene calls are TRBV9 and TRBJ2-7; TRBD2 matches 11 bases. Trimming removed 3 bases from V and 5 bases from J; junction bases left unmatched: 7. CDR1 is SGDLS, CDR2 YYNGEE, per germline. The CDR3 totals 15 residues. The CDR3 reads CASSEGGLAVHEQYF. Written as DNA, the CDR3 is TGTGCCAGCAGCGAAGGGGGACTAGCGGTTCACGAGCAGTACTTC. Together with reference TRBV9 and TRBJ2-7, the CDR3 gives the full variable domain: DSGVTQTPKHLITATGQRVTLRCSPRSGDLSVYWYQQSLDQGLQFLIQYYNGEERAKGNILERFSAQQFPDLHSELNLSSLELGDSALYFCASSEGGLAVHEQYFGPGTRLTVT.

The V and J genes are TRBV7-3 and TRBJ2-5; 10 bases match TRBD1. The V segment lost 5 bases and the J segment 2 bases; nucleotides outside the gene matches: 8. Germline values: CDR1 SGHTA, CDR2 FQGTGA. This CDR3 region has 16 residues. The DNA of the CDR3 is TGTGCCAGCAGCCTGTCTGGGACAGGGGTGCAAGAGACCCAGTACTTC. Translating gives CASSLSGTGVQETQYF.

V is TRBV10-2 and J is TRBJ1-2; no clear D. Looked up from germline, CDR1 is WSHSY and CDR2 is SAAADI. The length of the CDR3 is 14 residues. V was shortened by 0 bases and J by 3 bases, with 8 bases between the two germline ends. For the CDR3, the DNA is TGCGCCAGCAGTGAGTCAAGGGATCACTATGGCTACACCTTC. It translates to CASSESRDHYGYTF.

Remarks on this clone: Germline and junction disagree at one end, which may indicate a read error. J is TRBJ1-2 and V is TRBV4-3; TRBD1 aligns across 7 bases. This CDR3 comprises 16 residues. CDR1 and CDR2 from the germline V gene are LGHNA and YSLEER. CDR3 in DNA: TGCGCCAGCAGCCCCGGGACAGCTTCCCGTAACTGTGGCTACACCTTC. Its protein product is CASSPGTASRNCGYTF.

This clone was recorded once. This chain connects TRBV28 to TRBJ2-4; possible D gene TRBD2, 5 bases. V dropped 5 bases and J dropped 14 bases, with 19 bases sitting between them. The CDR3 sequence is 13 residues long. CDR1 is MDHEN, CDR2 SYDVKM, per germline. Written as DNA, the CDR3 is TGTGCCAGCAGTCCCATTACGTCCGGAGGCGAGTACTTC. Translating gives CASSPITSGGEYF.

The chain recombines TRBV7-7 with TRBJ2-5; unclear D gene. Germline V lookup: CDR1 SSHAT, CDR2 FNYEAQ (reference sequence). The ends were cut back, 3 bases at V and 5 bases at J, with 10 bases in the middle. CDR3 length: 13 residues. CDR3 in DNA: TGTGCCAGCAGCTTTCGGCCTGCGGAGACCCAGTACTTC. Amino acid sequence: CASSFRPAETQYF.